A single sample gave rise to the 10 T cell receptor beta chains below, sequenced in a study of T cells in localized non-small cell lung cancer. Method: immunoSEQ multiplex PCR; TCRdb's copy keeps in-frame clones and lacks some. The sample comprises about 54,000 clones, about 85% of which are singletons, and nearly 20% rests with the top ten. Material: peripheral blood, obtained before any cancer treatment. The receptors originated from a female donor of 60 years or more with stage II squamous cell lung carcinoma.

The J gene is TRBJ2-1, the V gene TRBV4-1, with 8 bases aligning to TRBD1. Germline V gene sequence: CDR1 MGHRA, CDR2 YSYEKL. The CDR3 consists of 15 residues. Germline trimming cut 4 bases from V and 5 bases from J; bases unmatched to any gene: 7. CDR3 loop: CASSLGTGPNNEQFF. The DNA of the CDR3 is TGCGCCAGCAGCCTAGGGACAGGCCCGAACAATGAGCAGTTCTTC.

The V and J genes are TRBV9 and TRBJ1-2; D gene unclear. Germline-derived CDR1 and CDR2 are SGDLS and YYNGEE. The CDR3 is made up of 13 amino acids. Between the trimmed V and J ends, which lost 3 bases and 5 bases, there was a span of 11 bases. DNA of the CDR3: TGTGCCAGCAGCGGGGAGGGTTTGTATGGCTACACCTTC. Translated, it gives CASSGEGLYGYTF.

The J gene is TRBJ1-1, the V gene TRBV5-6; D not resolved. Germline V gene lookup returns CDR1 SGHDT and CDR2 YYEEEE. CDR3 length: 13 amino acids. The V end was cut by 2 bases, the J end by 5 bases, with 10 bases between. The CDR3 is CASSFRSQTEAFF. The CDR3 nucleotides read TGTGCCAGCAGCTTCCGGAGCCAAACTGAAGCTTTCTTT.

The V call is TRBV6-1, the J call TRBJ2-1; 13 positions agree with TRBD2. The V segment lost 2 bases and the J segment 7 bases; nucleotides outside the gene matches: 2. This CDR3 has 15 residues. Germline lookup yields CDR1 MNHNS and CDR2 SASEGT. CDR3 sequence: CASSERTSGGNEQFF. CDR3 nucleotides: TGTGCCAGCAGTGAAAGGACTAGCGGGGGTAATGAGCAGTTCTTC.

The chain uses TRBV19 and TRBJ2-7; 7 bases align to TRBD1. The CDR3 covers 16 residues. Germline-derived CDR1 and CDR2 are LNHDA and SQIVND (reference sequence). Trimming cost V 5 bases and J 6 bases; bases outside gene matches: 16. The CDR3 sequence is CASSLTPTGLGGEQYF. CDR3 DNA sequence: TGTGCCAGTAGTTTAACCCCGACAGGGCTTGGAGGCGAGCAGTACTTC. The full variable domain, in which reference TRBV19 and TRBJ2-7 provide the parts outside the CDR3, is DGGITQSPKYLFRKEGQNVTLSCEQNLNHDAMYWYRQDPGQGLRLIYYSQIVNDFQKGDIAEGYSVSREKKESFPLTVTSAQKNPTAFYLCASSLTPTGLGGEQYFGPGTRLTVT.

V gene TRBV5-1 combines with J gene TRBJ2-1, with a weak D call TRBD1 (6 bases). V lost 3 bases to trimming and J lost 2 bases, with 9 bases between them. The CDR3 is made up of 14 amino acids. The V gene's germline CDR1 is SGHRS and CDR2 YFSETQ. Here the CDR3 reads CASSSGQAYNEQFF. CDR3 nucleotide sequence: TGCGCCAGCAGCTCGGGACAAGCCTACAATGAGCAGTTCTTC. The full variable domain, rest sourced from reference TRBV5-1 and TRBJ2-1, is KAGVTQTPRYLIKTRGQQVTLSCSPISGHRSVSWYQQTPGQGLQFLFEYFSETQRNKGNFPGRFSGRQFSNSRSEMNVSTLELGDSALYLCASSSGQAYNEQFFGPGTRLTVL.

This chain joins TRBV30 and TRBJ1-3; maybe TRBD1 (5 bases). V was trimmed by 2 bases and J by 8 bases, leaving 13 bases between them. Per the germline V gene, CDR1 is GTSNPN and CDR2 is SVGIG (reference sequence). The CDR3 loop spans 13 amino acids. The CDR3 sequence is CAWSRGSEYTIYF. CDR3 nucleotides: TGTGCCTGGAGTAGGGGATCAGAATACACCATATATTTT.

V is TRBV4-1 and J is TRBJ1-1; a possible D gene is TRBD1 (5 bases). The germline V gene has CDR1 MGHRA and CDR2 YSYEKL. The ends were cut back, 4 bases at V and 7 bases at J, with 13 bases in the middle. CDR3 length equals 13 residues. The CDR3 reads CASSLNGGNEAFF. For the CDR3, the DNA is TGCGCCAGCAGCCTAAACGGGGGGAATGAAGCTTTCTTT.

V usage is TRBV5-1 and J usage is TRBJ1-5, with 8 bases aligning to TRBD1. From germline, CDR1 is SGHRS and CDR2 YFSETQ. Trimming took 0 bases from V and 1 from J; bases not matched to a gene: 0. The CDR3 spans 15 residues. CDR3 sequence: CASSLDRGSNQPQHF. The DNA of the CDR3 is TGCGCCAGCAGCTTGGACAGGGGGAGCAATCAGCCCCAGCATTTT.

The J gene is TRBJ2-1, the V gene TRBV5-6; the D gene is possibly TRBD2 (6 bases). Trimming pared 0 bases from V and 4 bases from J, leaving 11 bases between. This CDR3 region has 15 residues. Germline loops: CDR1 SGHDT, CDR2 YYEEEE. This chain's CDR3 is CASSLGTSRYNEQFF. CDR3 DNA: TGTGCCAGCAGCTTGGGCACTAGCCGATACAATGAGCAGTTCTTC.